This note documents a single T cell receptor beta chain sequence. Its recognized antigen is unknown. Per-base quality was not reported, and no clone a single base away is much larger than it. The data belong to a study of shared clonotypes between healthy human individuals (dated by TCRdb to about 2020). Broadly, across the study: Three men and a couple of women, aged 18 to 49 years, made up the cohort. To estimate repertoire size and how much clonotypes are shared between individuals, the study performed deep sequencing of blood TCR repertoires from a handful of healthy adults. Different laboratories and diverse techniques were used to prepare libraries and sequence TCR repertoires, to increase sequencing depth and limit assay-specific biases. Each donor's leukapheresis produced roughly between roughly 0.85 and 9.5 billion PBMCs. For each donor, CD4 naive and CD4 memory were each run on three plates, CD8 naive on two plates, and CD8 memory on one plate.

The donors were healthy, HIV-negative adults with no recently reported acute infections or vaccinations. Only Caucasian adults living in Nashville, Tennessee, USA were represented among the donors. CD4+ T cells were enriched by magnetic negative selection; naive cells were then positively selected on CD45RA, and the negative fraction formed the memory subset. Blood was collected by leukapheresis, and PBMCs were isolated by Ficoll-Histopaque density gradient centrifugation and then cryopreserved in liquid nitrogen vapor phase. Analytical flow cytometry was used to check the purity and quantity of every magnetically sorted T cell population. Genomic DNA was isolated from every sorted fraction and measured by UV absorbance on a Nanodrop 2000c. CDR1 and CDR2, looked up from the germline V gene, are SGHRS and YFSETQ. V trim: 4 bases; J trim: 9 bases; unmatched bases: 9. The CDR3 goes from the cysteine to the phenylalanine over 15 residues. Only CDR3 DNA remains: 45 bases, in frame from the first base.

Using the deep immunoSEQ assay, multiplex PCR amplified TCR CDR3 regions from genomic DNA. Genomic DNA extracted from each cell subset was distributed evenly over all wells of several immunoSEQ 96-well plates, and each plate served as one replicate. Each replicate PCR for sorted subsets received roughly 0.2 ug genomic DNA, equal to roughly 30,000 T cell genomes. The purified libraries were quantified using a Qubit 3.0 fluorometer, sized with a Bioanalyzer 2100, and then quantified again using the KAPA Library Quantification kit. A separate single-read 150-cycle Illumina NextSeq 550 flow cell was used to sequence each immunoSEQ 96-well plate. As for the original processing: Because the immunoSEQ output included only junctional sequences and no quality scores, the filtering could not be the same as the filtering used for full-length reads. Sequences were annotated with PyIR, a Python wrapper for IgBLAST v1.9, using IMGT germline references to assign V/J genes and CDR3. Any read was removed if the V/J assignment was weak (E-value above 1e-6), the CDR3 was missing, or the read contained stop codons, out-of-frame junctions, or ambiguous translated residues. V3J clonotypes were defined as sequences sharing an identical inferred V gene, J gene, and CDR3 amino acid sequence. The percentage overlap between two repertoires was calculated by dividing the number of shared unique clonotypes by the size of the smaller repertoire. Richness of each repertoire was evaluated using RTK rarefaction, the Chao1 estimator, and Recon v2.1 estimates of unobserved clonotypes. For all TCRbeta clonotypes obtained by the gDNA method from several donors, generation probabilities were computed with OLGA. Imported from immuneACCESS, the table was reduced by TCRdb to in-frame sequences with V and J called. These copies leave out some clones; in studies compared against another copy, an unresolved V gene accounts for under half, and the cause of the remainder is not known. That table gives V, J and clone size, and the DNA gave D and trimming. The sample table lists approximately 980,000 clones, roughly 72% of them with a count of one. About 1.5% of the sample goes to the ten largest clones.

Broad study findings and their caveats: The genetic and exposure-history diversity represented was limited by the small number of donors. Larger estimated clonotype richness was generally found for naive subsets than for memory subsets. Pairwise subsampling indicated that sequencing depth was expected to affect the degree of clonotype sharing among donors. Compared with non-shared clonotypes, clonotypes shared by all four sorted-subset donors had higher generation probabilities. Approximately 5% of naive CD4, 3% to 4% of naive CD8, around 2.3% of memory CD4, and 0.4% of memory CD8 clonotypes were shared across a few donors. Sampling was restricted to blood, and TCR repertoires in tissues likely differ from the TCR repertoires found in blood. Incomplete sequencing was indicated by rarefaction of sorted-subset datasets, despite the large sequencing depth.

The material sequenced was memory CD4+ T cells sorted from blood. The sample's cell subset or site label, decoded: CD45RA-negative fraction. This receptor was taken from a man in his late teens or twenties in good health. The chain joins TRBV5-1 to TRBJ2-1; TRBD2 agrees with 11 junctional bases. DNA sequence: TGCGCCAGCAGCCGCCAGACTAGCGGGATGGGTGAGCAGTTCTTC. It codes for CASSRQTSGMGEQFF. Here the CDR3 is joined to the reference TRBV5-1 and TRBJ2-1 genes, and the full variable domain is: KAGVTQTPRYLIKTRGQQVTLSCSPISGHRSVSWYQQTPGQGLQFLFEYFSETQRNKGNFPGRFSGRQFSNSRSEMNVSTLELGDSALYLCASSRQTSGMGEQFFGPGTRLTVL.